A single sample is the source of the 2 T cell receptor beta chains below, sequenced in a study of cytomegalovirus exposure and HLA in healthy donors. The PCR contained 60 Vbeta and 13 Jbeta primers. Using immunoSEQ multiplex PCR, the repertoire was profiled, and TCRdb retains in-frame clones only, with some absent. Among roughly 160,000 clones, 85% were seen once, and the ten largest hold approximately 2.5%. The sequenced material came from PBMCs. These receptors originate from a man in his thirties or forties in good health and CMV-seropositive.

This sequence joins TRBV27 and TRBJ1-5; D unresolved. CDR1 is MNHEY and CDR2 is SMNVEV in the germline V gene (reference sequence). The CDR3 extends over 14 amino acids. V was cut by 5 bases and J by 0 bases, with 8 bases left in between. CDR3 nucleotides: TGTGCCAGCAGTCCAAATAGTAGCAATCAGCCCCAGCATTTT. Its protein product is CASSPNSSNQPQHF.

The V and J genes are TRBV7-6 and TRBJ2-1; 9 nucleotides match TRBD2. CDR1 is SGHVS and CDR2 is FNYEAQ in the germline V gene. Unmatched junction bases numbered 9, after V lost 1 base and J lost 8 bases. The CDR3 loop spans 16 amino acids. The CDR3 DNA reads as TGTGCCAGCAGCTTAGGGCTAGCGGGACTCTGGGATGAGCAGTTCTTC. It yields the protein CASSLGLAGLWDEQFF.